This T cell receptor beta chain was obtained from a study of blood T cell repertoires in COVID-19. Overall study context: In each case, the material was cDNA or gDNA derived from T cells, B-cell-depleted T cells, or PBMCs.

Authors' methods: Cell counts per sample came from amplifying reference gene primers. The data were produced by immunoSEQ multiplex PCR, yet TCRdb's version contains in-frame clones alone and is incomplete. Clonal size and the V and J genes are those of that table, whereas D and trimming came from the DNA. The table shows 90,000 to 110,000 clones, with about 87% occurring only once. This CDR3 has 14 amino acids. V lost 10 bases and J 0 bases, leaving 13 bases between the germline ends. From germline, CDR1 is SGHTA and CDR2 FQGTGA. The source material was peripheral blood. J is TRBJ1-3 and V is TRBV7-3; D not certain. The sequence was obtained from a woman in her forties or fifties with acute or convalescent COVID-19. The CDR3 is CAIVDSRSGNTIYF. The DNA of the CDR3 is TGTGCCATCGTGGACTCACGCTCTGGAAACACCATATATTTT.